A single T cell receptor (beta chain) is shown here with its context. This sample is part of a study of cytomegalovirus exposure and HLA in healthy donors. The germline V gene has CDR1 SGDLS and CDR2 YYNGEE. There are 13 residues in the CDR3. With V trimmed by 4 bases and J by 4 bases, 2 bases remained unmatched. PCR primers comprised 60 Vbeta and 13 Jbeta primers. Clones were sequenced by immunoSEQ multiplex PCR, and TCRdb holds only the in-frame ones, with some missing. The data show 110,000 or so clones, roughly two thirds seen once. The specimen sequenced was PBMCs. The rearrangement uses TRBV9 and TRBJ2-1; 7 bases are a match to TRBD2. The clonotype originates from a man between 18 and 29 years old in good health and CMV-seropositive. The CDR3 sequence is CASSPGGYNEQFF. CDR3 coding DNA: TGTGCCAGCAGCCCGGGGGGTTACAATGAGCAGTTCTTC. The full variable domain, rest sourced from reference TRBV9 and TRBJ2-1, is DSGVTQTPKHLITATGQRVTLRCSPRSGDLSVYWYQQSLDQGLQFLIQYYNGEERAKGNILERFSAQQFPDLHSELNLSSLELGDSALYFCASSPGGYNEQFFGPGTRLTVL.